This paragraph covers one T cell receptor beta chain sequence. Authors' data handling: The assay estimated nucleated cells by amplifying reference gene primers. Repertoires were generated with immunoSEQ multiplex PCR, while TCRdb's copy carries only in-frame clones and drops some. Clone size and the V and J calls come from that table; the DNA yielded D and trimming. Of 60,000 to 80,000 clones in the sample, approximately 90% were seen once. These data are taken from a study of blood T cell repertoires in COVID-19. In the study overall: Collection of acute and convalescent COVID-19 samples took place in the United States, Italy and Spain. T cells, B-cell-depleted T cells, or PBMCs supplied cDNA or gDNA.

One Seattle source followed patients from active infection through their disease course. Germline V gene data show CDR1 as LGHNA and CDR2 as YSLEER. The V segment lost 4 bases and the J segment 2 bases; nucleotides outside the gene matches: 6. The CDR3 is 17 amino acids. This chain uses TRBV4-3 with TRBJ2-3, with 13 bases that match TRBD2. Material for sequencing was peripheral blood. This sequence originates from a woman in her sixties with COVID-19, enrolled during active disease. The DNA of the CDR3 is TGCGCCAGCAGCCCCCAGGGACTAGCGGGGAACACAGATACGCAGTATTTT. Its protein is CASSPQGLAGNTDTQYF.